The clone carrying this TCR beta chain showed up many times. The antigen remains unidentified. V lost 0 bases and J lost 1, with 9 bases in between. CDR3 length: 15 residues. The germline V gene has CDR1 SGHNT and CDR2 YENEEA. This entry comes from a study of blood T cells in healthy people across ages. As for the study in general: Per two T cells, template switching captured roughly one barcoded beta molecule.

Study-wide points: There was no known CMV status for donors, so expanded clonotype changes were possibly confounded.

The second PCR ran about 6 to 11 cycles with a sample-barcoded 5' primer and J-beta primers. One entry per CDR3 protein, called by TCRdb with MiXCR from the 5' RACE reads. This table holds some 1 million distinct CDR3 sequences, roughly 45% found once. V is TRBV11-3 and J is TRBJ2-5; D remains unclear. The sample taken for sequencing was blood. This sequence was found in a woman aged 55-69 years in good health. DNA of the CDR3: TGTGCCAGCAGCTTAGAAGCTGGCCCCCAAGAGACCCAGTACTTC. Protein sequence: CASSLEAGPQETQYF.